The TCR beta chain under discussion was sequenced for a study of regulatory T cells in long-lasting Graves disease. Ten or more counts support this clonotype. The sample's time point: persistent/refractory GD, antithyroid drugs over 5 years with positive TRAb. Generation of the TCR library employed RNA extracted from PBMCs. Graves' disease diagnoses used American Thyroid Association guidelines. Building of the TCR beta libraries involved iRepertoire HTBI primers and Arm-PCR of CDR3 regions. Using its own MiXCR run on the multiplex PCR reads, TCRdb lists one record per CDR3 protein. The sample records about 470,000 distinct CDR3 sequences, roughly 21% being singletons. The CDR3 runs 14 residues. The V gene lost 3 bases and the J gene lost 1 base, with 9 bases spanning the gap.

The receptor was derived from a female donor with Graves disease. Here the sequenced sample was peripheral blood mononuclear cells (PBMCs), taken when the disease was refractory, from a patient treated with antithyroid drugs. The chain links TRBV12-3 or TRBV12-4 to TRBJ2-5; no clear D gene. CDR3 residues: CASSFLGIQETQYF. CDR3 in DNA: TGTGCCAGCAGTTTTTTAGGGATCCAAGAGACCCAGTACTTC.